Shown below are 22 T cell receptor beta chains from a single sample sequenced in a study of cytomegalovirus exposure and HLA in healthy donors. The PCR employed 60 Vbeta primers together with 13 Jbeta primers. This table comes from immunoSEQ multiplex PCR, and its TCRdb copy is limited to in-frame clones, with some not included. Of fewer than 200,000 clones in the sample, roughly 83% were seen once. The material sequenced was PBMCs. These receptor sequences come from a man aged 25 to 40 in good health and CMV-seronegative.

V usage is TRBV6-6 and J usage is TRBJ2-7, with TRBD1 matching 7 bases. The CDR3 covers 15 residues. From germline, CDR1 is MNHNY and CDR2 SVGAGI (reference sequence). Trimming removed 6 bases from V and 6 bases from J; junction bases left unmatched: 14. The CDR3 coding sequence is TGTGCCAGCAGCCCCGGATGGGGACAGTCCACCGAGCAGTACTTC. This gives the protein CASSPGWGQSTEQYF.

The chain links TRBV30 to TRBJ1-2; 9 nucleotides line up with TRBD1. This CDR3 region has 14 residues. The V and J ends lost 5 bases and 2 bases, in that order; junction bases with no gene match: 6. Germline V gene sequence: CDR1 GTSNPN, CDR2 SVGIG (reference sequence). The CDR3: CAWEGQGKNYGYTF. Here the CDR3 DNA reads TGTGCCTGGGAGGGACAGGGAAAAAACTATGGCTACACCTTC.

The J gene is TRBJ2-7, the V gene TRBV6-1; TRBD1 matches at 8 bases. The germline CDR1 and CDR2 sequences are MNHNS and SASEGT. The CDR3 runs 15 residues. V lost 4 bases and J lost 5; bases outside the gene matches: 10. Here the CDR3 reads CASSVAPGQVNEQYF. CDR3 in DNA: TGTGCCAGCAGTGTCGCTCCGGGACAGGTCAACGAGCAGTACTTC.

The rearrangement links TRBV2 to TRBJ2-5; 7 bases map to TRBD1. Per the germline V gene, CDR1 is SNHLY and CDR2 is FYNNEI. CDR3 length equals 17 residues. The V gene end was trimmed by 4 bases and the J gene end by 4 bases; junction bases not matched to a gene: 15. The CDR3: CASSVIPGGYSGETQYF. CDR3 nucleotides: TGTGCCAGCAGTGTAATACCAGGGGGTTATAGTGGAGAGACCCAGTACTTC.

In its sample, this clone was seen a few times. The V and J genes are TRBV6-5 and TRBJ2-1; 10 bases are shared with TRBD2. Per the germline V gene, CDR1 is MNHEY and CDR2 is SVGAGI. J was trimmed by 4 bases and V by 8 bases; bases with no gene match: 5. The CDR3 spans 14 residues. CDR3 DNA: TGTGCCAGCTCAAAGCGGGAGGGGTACAATGAGCAGTTCTTC. Amino acids: CASSKREGYNEQFF.

The chain combines TRBV11-3 with TRBJ2-1; 8 bases line up with TRBD1. The germline V gene has CDR1 SGHNT and CDR2 YENEEA. This CDR3 is 13 amino acids long. V shed 5 bases and J 7 bases; nucleotides not matched to a gene: 4. The CDR3 coding sequence is TGTGCCAGCAGCCCATACAGGGGGAATGAGCAGTTCTTC. Residues: CASSPYRGNEQFF.

This chain uses TRBV4-3 with TRBJ2-7; 8 bases are shared with TRBD2. J was trimmed by 3 bases and V by 3 bases; bases with no gene match: 13. This CDR3 is built from 17 residues. From germline, CDR1 is LGHNA and CDR2 YSLEER. CDR3 in DNA: TGCGCCAGCAGCCATAACTCCGGCGCGGGACTAGTCTACGAGCAGTACTTC. Translation: CASSHNSGAGLVYEQYF.

J is TRBJ2-6 and V is TRBV19, with 11 positions matching TRBD1. Germline CDR1 LNHDA, CDR2 SQIVND (reference sequence). The CDR3 has 18 residues. The V segment lost 4 bases and the J segment 1 base; nucleotides outside the gene matches: 6. Here the CDR3 reads CASSKADRGLSGANVLTF. CDR3 bases: TGTGCCAGTAGTAAGGCGGACAGGGGGCTTTCTGGGGCCAACGTCCTGACTTTC. Full variable domain (missing parts from reference TRBV19 and TRBJ2-6): DGGITQSPKYLFRKEGQNVTLSCEQNLNHDAMYWYRQDPGQGLRLIYYSQIVNDFQKGDIAEGYSVSREKKESFPLTVTSAQKNPTAFYLCASSKADRGLSGANVLTFGAGSRLTVL.

V and J are TRBV30 and TRBJ2-3, with TRBD1 identical over 7 bases. The CDR3 contains 15 residues. V lost 3 bases to trimming and J lost 6 bases; unmatched junction nucleotides: 12. The V gene's germline CDR1 is GTSNPN and CDR2 SVGIG (reference sequence). The CDR3 DNA follows: TGTGCCTGGAGGAGTAGAGCGAACAGGGGCGATACGCAGTATTTT. Translated, it gives CAWRSRANRGDTQYF.

The V gene is TRBV6-5, the J gene TRBJ2-6; D is possibly TRBD1 (5 bases). CDR1 is MNHEY, CDR2 SVGAGI, per germline. The CDR3 spans 15 residues. Trimming took 0 bases from V and 3 from J, leaving 6 bases between them. The CDR3: CASSYSGVGANVLTF. The CDR3 DNA is TGTGCCAGCAGTTACTCAGGGGTTGGGGCCAACGTCCTGACTTTC.

The chain joins TRBV7-2 to TRBJ2-1; the D gene is possibly TRBD2 (6 bases). Germline CDR1 SGHTA, CDR2 FQGNSA. Trimming took off 1 base at V and 9 bases at J, with 13 bases between the two ends. CDR3 length equals 14 residues. The CDR3 sequence: CASSLEPRRGEQFF. The CDR3 DNA reads TGTGCCAGCAGCTTAGAACCTCGGAGGGGTGAGCAGTTCTTC.

This clone was counted a few times. The chain recombines TRBV27 with TRBJ2-3; D is unresolved. CDR3 length: 14 residues. V was clipped by 6 bases and J by 7 bases, with 17 bases between them. Germline-derived CDR1 and CDR2 are MNHEY and SMNVEV (reference sequence). The CDR3 nucleotides read TGTGCCAGCAGAGAACAGCCTTCAACGCATACGCAGTATTTT. Its translation: CASREQPSTHTQYF.

This clone turned up a few times. This rearrangement joins TRBV5-8 to TRBJ2-1; 9 nucleotides agree with TRBD1. CDR3 size: 16 residues. Germline loops: CDR1 SGHTS, CDR2 YDEGEE. Trimming took 0 bases from V and 6 from J; bases not matched to a gene: 7. CDR3 loop: CASSLGQGVGINEQFF. Here the CDR3 DNA reads TGTGCCAGCAGCTTGGGACAGGGGGTGGGTATCAATGAGCAGTTCTTC.

This rearrangement joins TRBV27 to TRBJ2-7, with a tentative D call TRBD2 (6 bases). Trimming cost V 2 bases and J 1 base, with 15 bases left between them. Germline values: CDR1 MNHEY, CDR2 SMNVEV (reference sequence). This CDR3 comprises 16 residues. The CDR3 reads CASSLGSASASYEQYF. CDR3 nucleotides: TGTGCCAGCAGTTTAGGGTCGGCTAGCGCGTCCTACGAGCAGTACTTC.

The chain has TRBV30 and TRBJ2-3; D gene unclear. Germline-derived CDR1 and CDR2 are GTSNPN and SVGIG (reference sequence). This CDR3 is 14 amino acids long. The V end lost 2 bases, the J end lost 7 bases, and 16 bases lay between the germline ends. The CDR3 bases are TGTGCCTGGAGTCTCCCAAGAGAGAGGTATACGCAGTATTTT. The encoded protein is CAWSLPRERYTQYF.

This clone has a single count. The genes are TRBV18 and TRBJ1-1; D possibly corresponds to TRBD1 (5 bases). This CDR3 is 15 amino acids long. Trimming removed 0 bases at V and 4 bases at J, with 12 bases between. The V gene's germline CDR1 is KGHSH and CDR2 LQKENI. CDR3 sequence: CASSPPWGRATEAFF. The CDR3 DNA reads as TGTGCCAGCTCACCACCGTGGGGGAGGGCCACTGAAGCTTTCTTT. The whole variable domain, remainder taken from reference TRBV18 and TRBJ1-1, is NAGVMQNPRHLVRRRGQEARLRCSPMKGHSHVYWYRQLPEEGLKFMVYLQKENIIDESGMPKERFSAEFPKEGPSILRIQQVVRGDSAAYFCASSPPWGRATEAFFGQGTRLTVV.

This sequence joins TRBV2 and TRBJ2-5; TRBD2 might be the D (6 bases). Germline assignment: CDR1 SNHLY and CDR2 FYNNEI. Trimming left V 6 bases short and J 10 bases short, with 15 bases between. There are 12 residues in the CDR3. The CDR3: CASRARLGNQYF. CDR3 bases: TGTGCCAGCAGAGCCCGACTAGGGAACCAGTACTTC.

This chain links TRBV5-6 with TRBJ2-2; tentatively, D is TRBD2 (6 bases). The CDR3 is 16 amino acids. Trimming stripped 0 bases from V and 0 bases from J, with 9 bases between. In germline, CDR1 is SGHDT, CDR2 YYEEEE. CDR3: CASSLGLATNTGELFF. The CDR3 nucleotides read TGTGCCAGCAGCTTGGGGCTAGCGACGAACACCGGGGAGCTGTTTTTT.

The chain recombines TRBV27 with TRBJ2-7, with D possibly matching TRBD1 (6 bases). The CDR3 length is 17 residues. Trimming removed 1 base at V and 3 bases at J, with 19 bases between. The germline CDR1 and CDR2 sequences are MNHEY and SMNVEV (reference sequence). The CDR3: CASSLLGRGDGYYEQYF. The DNA of the CDR3 is TGTGCCAGCAGTTTATTAGGCAGGGGCGATGGATACTACGAGCAGTACTTC.

The rearrangement joins TRBV30 to TRBJ2-7, with TRBD2 matching 7 bases. CDR1 and CDR2 from the germline V gene are GTSNPN and SVGIG (reference sequence). The CDR3 covers 16 residues. With V trimmed by 0 bases and J by 1 base, 9 bases remained unmatched. This chain's CDR3 is CAWSVRWGGGSYEQYF. The CDR3 DNA reads TGTGCCTGGAGTGTACGGTGGGGCGGGGGTTCCTACGAGCAGTACTTC.

The J gene is TRBJ1-5, the V gene TRBV21-1; the table's D call, TRBD1, has no DNA check behind it. TRBV21-1 is annotated as a pseudogene. There are 19 residues in the CDR3. CDR3 in DNA: TGTGCCAGCAGCAGACAGGGCTCCCCCACTTTATCGAGCAATCAGCCCCAGCATTTT. Its protein product is CASSRQGSPTLSSNQPQHF.

V gene TRBV30 combines with J gene TRBJ1-6; 7 nucleotides align to TRBD1. The CDR3 contains 14 residues. With 1 base clipped from V and 5 bases from J, the junction kept 2 bases outside the gene matches. Germline lookup yields CDR1 GTSNPN and CDR2 SVGIG (reference sequence). CDR3 nucleotides: TGTGCCTGGAGTGGAGGGACAGATAATTCACCCCTCCACTTT. As protein: CAWSGGTDNSPLHF.